This T cell receptor beta chain was profiled in a study of cytomegalovirus exposure and HLA in healthy donors. This CDR3 spans 15 amino acids. Trimming took off 0 bases at V and 5 bases at J, with 13 bases between the two ends. In germline, CDR1 is LGHNA, CDR2 YNFKEQ. Vbeta (60) and Jbeta (13) primers were used in the PCR. Profiling relied on immunoSEQ multiplex PCR, and the TCRdb table lists in-frame clones only, not all of them. This sample carries about 150,000 clones, roughly 80% of them seen once, and the ten largest clones take around 4.9%. This receptor was identified in a man aged 18-30 years in good health and CMV-seronegative. The chain recombines TRBV4-2 with TRBJ2-5, with a tentative D call TRBD1 (6 bases). Sequencing input: PBMCs. CDR3 in amino acids: CASSQDPGQGETQYF. CDR3 nucleotide sequence: TGTGCCAGCAGCCAAGATCCTGGGCAGGGGGAGACCCAGTACTTC.